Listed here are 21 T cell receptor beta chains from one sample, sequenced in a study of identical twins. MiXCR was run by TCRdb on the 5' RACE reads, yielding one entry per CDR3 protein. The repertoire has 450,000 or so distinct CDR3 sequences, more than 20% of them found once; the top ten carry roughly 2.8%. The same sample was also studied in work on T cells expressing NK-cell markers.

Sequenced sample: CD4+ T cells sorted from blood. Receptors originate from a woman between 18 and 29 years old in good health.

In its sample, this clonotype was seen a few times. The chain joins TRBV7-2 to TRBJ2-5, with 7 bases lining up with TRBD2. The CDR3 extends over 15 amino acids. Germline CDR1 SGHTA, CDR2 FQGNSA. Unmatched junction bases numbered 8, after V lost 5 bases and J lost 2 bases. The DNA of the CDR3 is TGTGCCAGCAGCAAGTGGTCTAGCGGACAAGAGACCCAGTACTTC. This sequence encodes CASSKWSSGQETQYF.

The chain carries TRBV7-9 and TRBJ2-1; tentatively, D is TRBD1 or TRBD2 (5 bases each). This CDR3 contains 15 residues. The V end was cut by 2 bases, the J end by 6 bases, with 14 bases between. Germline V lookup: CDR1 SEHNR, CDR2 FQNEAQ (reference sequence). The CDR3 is CASSLTRGPLNEQFF. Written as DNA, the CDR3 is TGTGCCAGCAGCTTAACGAGGGGACCCCTCAATGAGCAGTTCTTC.

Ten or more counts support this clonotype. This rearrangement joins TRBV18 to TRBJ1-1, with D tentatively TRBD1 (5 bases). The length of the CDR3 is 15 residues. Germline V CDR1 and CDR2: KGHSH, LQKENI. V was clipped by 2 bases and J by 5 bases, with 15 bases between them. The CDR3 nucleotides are TGTGCCAGCTCACCAGCTGGCGGGGCAGGGACTGAAGCTTTCTTT. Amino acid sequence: CASSPAGGAGTEAFF.

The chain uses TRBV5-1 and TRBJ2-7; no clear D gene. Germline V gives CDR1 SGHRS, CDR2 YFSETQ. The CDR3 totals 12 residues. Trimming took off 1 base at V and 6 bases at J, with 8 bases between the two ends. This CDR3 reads CASSLSFGEQYF. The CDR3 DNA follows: TGCGCCAGCAGCTTGTCCTTCGGCGAGCAGTACTTC.

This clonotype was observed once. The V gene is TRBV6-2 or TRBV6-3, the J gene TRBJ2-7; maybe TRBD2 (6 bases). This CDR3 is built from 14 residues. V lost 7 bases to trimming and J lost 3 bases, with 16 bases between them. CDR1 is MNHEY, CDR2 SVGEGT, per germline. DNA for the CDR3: TGTGCCAGCAATCTGCGGGGAGGTAGCTACGAGCAGTACTTC. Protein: CASNLRGGSYEQYF.

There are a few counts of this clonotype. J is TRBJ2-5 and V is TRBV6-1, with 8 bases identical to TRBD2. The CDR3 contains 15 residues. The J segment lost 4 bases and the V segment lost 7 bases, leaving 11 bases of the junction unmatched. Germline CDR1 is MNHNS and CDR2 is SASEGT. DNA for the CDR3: TGTGCCAGCACCGAGTCGGGGGGGGGCCGAGAGACCCAGTACTTC. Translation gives CASTESGGGRETQYF.

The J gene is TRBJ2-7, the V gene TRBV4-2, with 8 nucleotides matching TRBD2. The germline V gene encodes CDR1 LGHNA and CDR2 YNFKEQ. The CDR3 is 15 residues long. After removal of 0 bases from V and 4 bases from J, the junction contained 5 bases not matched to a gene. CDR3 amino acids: CASSQDVAGGYEQYF. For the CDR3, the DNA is TGTGCCAGCAGCCAAGATGTCGCGGGGGGATACGAGCAGTACTTC.

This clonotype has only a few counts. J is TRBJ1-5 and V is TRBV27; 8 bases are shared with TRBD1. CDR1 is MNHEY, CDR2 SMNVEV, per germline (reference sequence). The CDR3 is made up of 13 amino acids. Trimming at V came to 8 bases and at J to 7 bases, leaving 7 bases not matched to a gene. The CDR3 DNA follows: TGTGCCAGCGGATATTCAGGGGGCCAGCCCCAGCATTTT. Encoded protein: CASGYSGGQPQHF.

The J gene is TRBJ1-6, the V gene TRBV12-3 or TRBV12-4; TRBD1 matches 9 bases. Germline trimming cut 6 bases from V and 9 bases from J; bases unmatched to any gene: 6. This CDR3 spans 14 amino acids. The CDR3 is CASRTGGSSSPLHF. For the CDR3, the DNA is TGTGCCAGCAGGACAGGGGGAAGTAGTTCACCCCTCCACTTT.

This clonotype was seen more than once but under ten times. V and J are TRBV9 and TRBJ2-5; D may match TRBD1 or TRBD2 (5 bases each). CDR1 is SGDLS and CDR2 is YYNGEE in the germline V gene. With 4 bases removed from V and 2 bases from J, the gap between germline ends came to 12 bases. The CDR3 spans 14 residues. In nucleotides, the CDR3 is TGTGCCAGCAGCTTACGGGACGTACAAGAGACCCAGTACTTC. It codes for CASSLRDVQETQYF.

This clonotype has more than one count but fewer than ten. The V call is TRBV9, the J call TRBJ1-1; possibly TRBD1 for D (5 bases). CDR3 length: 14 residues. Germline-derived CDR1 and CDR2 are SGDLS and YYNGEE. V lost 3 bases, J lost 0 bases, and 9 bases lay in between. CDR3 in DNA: TGTGCCAGCAGCGCGACAGACATGAACACTGAAGCTTTCTTT. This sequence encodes CASSATDMNTEAFF.

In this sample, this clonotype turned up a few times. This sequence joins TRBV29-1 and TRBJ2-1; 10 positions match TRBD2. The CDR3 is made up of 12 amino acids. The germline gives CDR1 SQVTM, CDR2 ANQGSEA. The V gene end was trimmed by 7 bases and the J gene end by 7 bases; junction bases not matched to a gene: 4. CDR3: CSGGTSVNEQFF. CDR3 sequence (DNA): TGCAGCGGGGGGACTAGCGTTAATGAGCAGTTCTTC.

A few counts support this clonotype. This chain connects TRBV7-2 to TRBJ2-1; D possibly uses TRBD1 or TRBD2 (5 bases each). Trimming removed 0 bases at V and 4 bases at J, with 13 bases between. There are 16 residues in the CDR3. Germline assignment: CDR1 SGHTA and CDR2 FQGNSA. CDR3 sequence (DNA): TGTGCCAGCAGCTTAGCGGCAGGAGAGGGGTACAATGAGCAGTTCTTC. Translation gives CASSLAAGEGYNEQFF.

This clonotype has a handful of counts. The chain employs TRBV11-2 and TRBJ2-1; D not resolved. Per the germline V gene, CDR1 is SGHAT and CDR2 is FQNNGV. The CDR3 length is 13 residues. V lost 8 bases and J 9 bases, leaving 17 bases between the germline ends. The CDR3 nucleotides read TGTGCCAGCCTACCTTCCTCGTGGGGTGAGCAGTTCTTC. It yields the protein CASLPSSWGEQFF.

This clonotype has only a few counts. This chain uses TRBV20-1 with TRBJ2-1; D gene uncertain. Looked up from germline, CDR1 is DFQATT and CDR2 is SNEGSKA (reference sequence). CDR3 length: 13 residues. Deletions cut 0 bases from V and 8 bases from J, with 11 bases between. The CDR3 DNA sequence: TGCAGTGCTAGAGACCCACTGCGCGATGAGCAGTTCTTC. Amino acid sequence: CSARDPLRDEQFF.

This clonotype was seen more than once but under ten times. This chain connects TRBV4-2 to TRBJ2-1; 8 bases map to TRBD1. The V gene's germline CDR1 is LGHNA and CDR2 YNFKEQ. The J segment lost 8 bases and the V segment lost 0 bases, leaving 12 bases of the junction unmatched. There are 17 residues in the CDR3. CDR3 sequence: CASSQDWGQGAPDEQFF. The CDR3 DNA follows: TGTGCCAGCAGCCAAGATTGGGGCCAGGGGGCGCCCGATGAGCAGTTCTTC.

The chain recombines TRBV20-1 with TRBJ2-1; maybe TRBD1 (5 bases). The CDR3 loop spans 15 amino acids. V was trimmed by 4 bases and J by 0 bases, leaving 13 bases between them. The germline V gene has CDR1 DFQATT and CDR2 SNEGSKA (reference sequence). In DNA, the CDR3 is TGCAGTGCTACCACCGGACAAAGCTCCTACAATGAGCAGTTCTTC. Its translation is CSATTGQSSYNEQFF.

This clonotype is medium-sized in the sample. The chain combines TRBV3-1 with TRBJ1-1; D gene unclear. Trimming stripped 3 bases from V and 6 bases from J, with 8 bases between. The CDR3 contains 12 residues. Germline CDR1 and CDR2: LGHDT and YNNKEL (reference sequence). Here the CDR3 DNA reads TGTGCCAGCAGCCATAGACGGTCTGAAGCTTTCTTT. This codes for CASSHRRSEAFF.

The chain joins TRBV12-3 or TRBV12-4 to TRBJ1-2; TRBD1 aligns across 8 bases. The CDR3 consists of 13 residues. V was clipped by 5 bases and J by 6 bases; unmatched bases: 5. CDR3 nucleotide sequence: TGTGCCAGCAGTAGACAGGGGACGGATGGCTACACCTTC. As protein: CASSRQGTDGYTF.

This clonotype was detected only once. CDR3 coding DNA: TGTGCCAGCAGTGCTGATCCACGTTGGGAGCAGTACTTC. Amino acid sequence: CASSADPRWEQYF. V is TRBV12-3 or TRBV12-4 and J is TRBJ2-7; D call uncertain. CDR3 length: 13 amino acids. V was clipped by 5 bases and J by 7 bases, with 15 bases between them.

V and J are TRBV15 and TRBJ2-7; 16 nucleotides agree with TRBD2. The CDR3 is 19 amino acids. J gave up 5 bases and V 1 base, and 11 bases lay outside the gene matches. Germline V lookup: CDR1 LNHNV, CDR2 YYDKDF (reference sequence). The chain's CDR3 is CATSRVAGLAGGLLDEQYF. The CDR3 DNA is TGTGCCACCAGCAGAGTAGCGGGACTAGCGGGGGGGCTTTTAGACGAGCAGTACTTC.